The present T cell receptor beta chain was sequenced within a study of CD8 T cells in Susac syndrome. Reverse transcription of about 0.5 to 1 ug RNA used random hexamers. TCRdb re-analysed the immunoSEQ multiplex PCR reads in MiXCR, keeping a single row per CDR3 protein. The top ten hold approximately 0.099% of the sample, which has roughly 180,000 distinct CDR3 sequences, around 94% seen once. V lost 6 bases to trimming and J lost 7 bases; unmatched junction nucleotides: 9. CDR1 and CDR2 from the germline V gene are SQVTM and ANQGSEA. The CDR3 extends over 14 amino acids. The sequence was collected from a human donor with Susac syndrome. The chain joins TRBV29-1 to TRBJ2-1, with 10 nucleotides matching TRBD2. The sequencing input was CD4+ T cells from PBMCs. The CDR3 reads CSVERAGGFNEQFF. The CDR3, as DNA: TGCAGCGTGGAAAGAGCGGGAGGGTTTAATGAGCAGTTCTTC.